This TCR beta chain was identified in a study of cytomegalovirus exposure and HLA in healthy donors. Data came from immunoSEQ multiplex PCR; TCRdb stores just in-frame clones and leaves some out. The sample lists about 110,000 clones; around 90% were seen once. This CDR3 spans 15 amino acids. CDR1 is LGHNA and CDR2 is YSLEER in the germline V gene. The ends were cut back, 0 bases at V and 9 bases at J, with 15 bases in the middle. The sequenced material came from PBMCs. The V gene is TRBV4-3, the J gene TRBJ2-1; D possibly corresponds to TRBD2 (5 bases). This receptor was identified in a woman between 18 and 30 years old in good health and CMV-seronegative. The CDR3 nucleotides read TGCGCCAGCAGCCAAGAGGGAAGAGGGCGAGGTGAGCAGTTCTTC. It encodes CASSQEGRGRGEQFF.